The sequence of this T cell receptor beta chain was determined in a study of blood T cell repertoires in COVID-19. Turning to the study itself: COVID-19 samples collected from the United States, Italy and Spain covered acute and convalescent phases. PBMCs, B-cell-depleted T cells, or T cells were the source of the cDNA or gDNA that made up the material.

The ends were cut back, 2 bases at V and 2 bases at J, with 12 bases in the middle. The CDR3 loop spans 15 amino acids. The V gene's germline CDR1 is LNHDA and CDR2 SQIVND (reference sequence). Per the original data handling: Amplification of reference gene primers was used by the study to estimate nucleated cell counts. TCRdb keeps only in-frame clones here, not all; method: immunoSEQ multiplex PCR. V and J calls and clone size follow that table, whereas D and trimming were derived from the DNA. Of hundreds of thousands of clones in the sample, over 85% are singletons; the top ten hold 2.6%. The receptor was isolated from a man aged 55 to 69 who had recovered from COVID-19. The material sequenced was PBMCs or T cells enriched from blood (not recorded which). The chain is built from TRBV19 and TRBJ1-2; tentative D call: TRBD1 (5 bases). The CDR3 region is CASSISGEKNYGYTF. The CDR3 DNA follows: TGTGCCAGTAGTATATCGGGGGAAAAAAACTATGGCTACACCTTC.